The sequence of this TCR beta chain was determined in a study of blood T cells in healthy people across ages. Primers used in a second PCR of about 6 to 12 cycles were a sample-barcoded 5' primer and a J-beta primer mix. One entry per CDR3 protein, called by TCRdb with MiXCR from the 5' RACE reads. Found here are hundreds of thousands of distinct CDR3 sequences, around three fifths of them singletons; the top ten hold roughly 34%. The CDR3 extends over 13 amino acids. Trimming shortened V by 5 bases and J by 4 bases, and 11 bases separated the two germline ends. Germline CDR1 and CDR2: SGHRS and YFSETQ.

The V and J genes are TRBV5-1 and TRBJ2-3; D may be TRBD1 (6 bases). The TCR was taken from a man between 60 and 70 years old in good health. The sequenced sample consisted of blood. The chain's CDR3 is CASSWTVSDTQYF. The CDR3 DNA reads TGCGCCAGCAGTTGGACAGTCTCAGATACGCAGTATTTT.